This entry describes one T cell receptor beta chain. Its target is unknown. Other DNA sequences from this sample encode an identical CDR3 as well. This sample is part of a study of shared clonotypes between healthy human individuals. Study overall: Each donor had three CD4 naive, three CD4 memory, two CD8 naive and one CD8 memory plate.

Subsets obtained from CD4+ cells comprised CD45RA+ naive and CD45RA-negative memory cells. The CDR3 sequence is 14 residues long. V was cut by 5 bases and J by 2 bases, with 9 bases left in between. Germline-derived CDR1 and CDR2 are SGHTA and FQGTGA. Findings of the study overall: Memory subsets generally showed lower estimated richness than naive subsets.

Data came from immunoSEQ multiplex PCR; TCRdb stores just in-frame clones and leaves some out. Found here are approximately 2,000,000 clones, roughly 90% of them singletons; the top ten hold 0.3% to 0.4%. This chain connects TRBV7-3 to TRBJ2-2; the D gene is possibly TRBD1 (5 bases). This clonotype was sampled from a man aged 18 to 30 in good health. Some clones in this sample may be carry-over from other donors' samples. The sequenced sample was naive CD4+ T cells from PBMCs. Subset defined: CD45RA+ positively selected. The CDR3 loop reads CASSRQPNTGELFF. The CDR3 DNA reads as TGTGCCAGCAGCCGACAGCCTAACACCGGGGAGCTGTTTTTT.